This entry features one T cell receptor (beta chain) sequence. Its antigen is unknown. V lost 7 bases, J lost 8 bases, and 20 bases lay in between. Per the germline V gene, CDR1 is LNHDA and CDR2 is SQIVND (reference sequence). The CDR3 is 14 amino acids. This record comes from a study of cytomegalovirus exposure and HLA in healthy donors. Method: immunoSEQ multiplex PCR; TCRdb's copy keeps in-frame clones and lacks some. The sample lists over 150,000 clones, about 80% occurring once. Study-wide points: Among TCR beta chains, those listed as cytomegalovirus-associated numbered 164.

The TCR sequence derives from a woman between 18 and 30 years old in good health and CMV-seropositive. Sequenced material: PBMCs. The V call is TRBV19, the J call TRBJ1-1; the D gene is possibly TRBD1 (5 bases). CDR3 DNA sequence: TGTGCCAGTACCGCACAGGCCCGAACTTACGAAGCTTTCTTT. This gives the protein CASTAQARTYEAFF.